What follows is one TCR beta chain and its context. Its antigen is undetermined. The entry originates in a study of glioma-infiltrating T cells after dendritic cell vaccination. Study-wide results and caveats: Patients with more pretreatment TILs had longer time to progression and survival.

Generated by immunoSEQ multiplex PCR, the TCRdb table keeps only in-frame clones and is missing some. This sample has some 60,000 clones, with about four fifths found just once. CDR1 MNHNY and CDR2 SVGAGI come from the germline V gene (reference sequence). The CDR3 is made up of 15 amino acids. The V end was cut by 2 bases, the J end by 4 bases, with 12 bases between. The time point was: after dendritic cell vaccination, including at tumor progression/relapse. This TCR came from a human donor with glioblastoma. The starting material was blood, obtained after dendritic cell vaccination. This rearrangement joins TRBV6-6 to TRBJ1-5; D is unclear. The CDR3 DNA follows: TGTGCCAGCAGTTACGGAGGCACGGAGAATCAGCCCCAGCATTTT. It specifies CASSYGGTENQPQHF.